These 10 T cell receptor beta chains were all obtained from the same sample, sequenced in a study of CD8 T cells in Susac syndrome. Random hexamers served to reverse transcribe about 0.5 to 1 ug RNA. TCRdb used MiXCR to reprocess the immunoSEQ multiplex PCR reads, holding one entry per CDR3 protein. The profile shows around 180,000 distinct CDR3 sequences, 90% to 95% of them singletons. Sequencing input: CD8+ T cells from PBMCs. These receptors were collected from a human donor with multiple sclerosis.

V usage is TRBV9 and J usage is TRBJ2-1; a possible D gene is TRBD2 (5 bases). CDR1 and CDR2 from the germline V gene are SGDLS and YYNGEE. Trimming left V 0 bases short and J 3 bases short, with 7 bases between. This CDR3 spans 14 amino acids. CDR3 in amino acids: CASSVVAGYNEQFF. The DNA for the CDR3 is TGTGCCAGCAGCGTAGTTGCGGGCTACAATGAGCAGTTCTTC.

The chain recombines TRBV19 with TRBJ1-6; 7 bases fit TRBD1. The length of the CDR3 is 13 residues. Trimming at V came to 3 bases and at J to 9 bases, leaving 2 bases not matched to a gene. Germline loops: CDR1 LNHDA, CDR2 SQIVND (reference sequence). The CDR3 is CASSIHRGSPLHF. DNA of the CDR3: TGTGCCAGTAGTATCCACAGGGGTTCACCCCTCCACTTT.

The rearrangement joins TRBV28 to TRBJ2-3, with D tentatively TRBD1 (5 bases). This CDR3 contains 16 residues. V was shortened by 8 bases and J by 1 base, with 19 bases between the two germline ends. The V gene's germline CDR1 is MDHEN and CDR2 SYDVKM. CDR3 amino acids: CASETRIDSRTDTQYF. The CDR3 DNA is TGTGCCAGCGAAACAAGAATCGACAGTCGCACAGATACGCAGTATTTT.

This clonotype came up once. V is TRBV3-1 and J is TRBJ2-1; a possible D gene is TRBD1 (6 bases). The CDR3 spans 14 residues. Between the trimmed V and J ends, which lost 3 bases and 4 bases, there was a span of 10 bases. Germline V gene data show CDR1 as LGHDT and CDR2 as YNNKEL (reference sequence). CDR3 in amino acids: CASSQYQGYNEQFF. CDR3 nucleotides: TGTGCCAGCAGCCAGTATCAGGGGTACAATGAGCAGTTCTTC.

The CDR3 reads CATSRSGGETQYF. The DNA for the CDR3 is TGTGCCACCAGCAGGTCCGGGGGAGAGACCCAGTACTTC. The chain carries TRBV15 and TRBJ2-5; a weak D match, TRBD2 (6 bases). V shed 3 bases and J shed 4 bases, with 9 bases lying between them. From germline, CDR1 is LNHNV and CDR2 YYDKDF (reference sequence). The CDR3 is made up of 13 amino acids.

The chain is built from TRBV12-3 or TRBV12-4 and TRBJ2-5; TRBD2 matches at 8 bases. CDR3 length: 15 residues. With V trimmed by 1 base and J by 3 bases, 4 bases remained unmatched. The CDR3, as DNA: TGTGCCAGCAGTTTAGTAGCGGGACTGAAAGAGACCCAGTACTTC. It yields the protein CASSLVAGLKETQYF.

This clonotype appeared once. The CDR3: CASSGGRAYNEQFF. CDR3 DNA: TGTGCCAGCAGCGGCGGGAGGGCCTACAATGAGCAGTTCTTC. The rearrangement joins TRBV5-4 to TRBJ2-1; TRBD2 aligns across 9 bases. Unmatched junction bases numbered 1, after V lost 4 bases and J lost 2 bases. CDR3 size: 14 residues. Germline values: CDR1 SGHNT, CDR2 YYREEE (reference sequence).

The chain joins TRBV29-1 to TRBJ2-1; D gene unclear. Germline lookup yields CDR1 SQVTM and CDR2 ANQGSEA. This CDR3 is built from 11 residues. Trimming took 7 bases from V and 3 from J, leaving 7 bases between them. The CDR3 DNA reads TGCAGCGAAGGAAACTACAATGAGCAGTTCTTC. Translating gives CSEGNYNEQFF.

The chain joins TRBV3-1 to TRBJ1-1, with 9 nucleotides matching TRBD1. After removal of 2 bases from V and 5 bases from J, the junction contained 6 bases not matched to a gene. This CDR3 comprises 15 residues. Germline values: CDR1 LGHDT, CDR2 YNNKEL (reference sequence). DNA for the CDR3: TGTGCCAGCAGCCAATTCGGGACAGGGCAGACTGAAGCTTTCTTT. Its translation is CASSQFGTGQTEAFF.

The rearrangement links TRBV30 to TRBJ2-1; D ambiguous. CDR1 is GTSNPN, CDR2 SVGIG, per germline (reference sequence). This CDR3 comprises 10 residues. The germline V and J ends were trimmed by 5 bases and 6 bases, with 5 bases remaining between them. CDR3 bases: TGTGCCTGGGGGGTCAATGAGCAGTTCTTC. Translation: CAWGVNEQFF.